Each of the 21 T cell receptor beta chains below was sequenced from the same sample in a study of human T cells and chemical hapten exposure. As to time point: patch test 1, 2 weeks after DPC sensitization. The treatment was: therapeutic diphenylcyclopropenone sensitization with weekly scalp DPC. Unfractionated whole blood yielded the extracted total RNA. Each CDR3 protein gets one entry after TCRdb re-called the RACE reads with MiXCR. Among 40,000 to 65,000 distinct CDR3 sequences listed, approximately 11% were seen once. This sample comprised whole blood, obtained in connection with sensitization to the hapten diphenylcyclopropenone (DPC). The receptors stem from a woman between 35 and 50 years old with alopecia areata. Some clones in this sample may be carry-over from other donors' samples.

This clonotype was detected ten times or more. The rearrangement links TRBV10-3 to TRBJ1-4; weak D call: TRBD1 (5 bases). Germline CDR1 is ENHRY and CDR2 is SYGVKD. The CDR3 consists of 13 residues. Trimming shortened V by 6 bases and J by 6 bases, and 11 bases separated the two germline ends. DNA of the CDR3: TGTGCCATCAGGGGGGGACTGGATGAAAAACTGTTTTTT. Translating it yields CAIRGGLDEKLFF.

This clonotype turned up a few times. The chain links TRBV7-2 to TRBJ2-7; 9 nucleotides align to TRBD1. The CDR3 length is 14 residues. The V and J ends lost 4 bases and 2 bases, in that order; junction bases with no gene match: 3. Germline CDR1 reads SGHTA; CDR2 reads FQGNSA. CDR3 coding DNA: TGTGCCAGCAGCTCGAGACAGGGGGCCTACGAGCAGTACTTC. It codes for CASSSRQGAYEQYF. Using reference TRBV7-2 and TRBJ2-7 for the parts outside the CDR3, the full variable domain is GAGVSQSPSNKVTEKGKDVELRCDPISGHTALYWYRQSLGQGLEFLIYFQGNSAPDKSGLPSDRFSAERTGGSVSTLTIQRTQQEDSAVYLCASSSRQGAYEQYFGPGTRLTVT.

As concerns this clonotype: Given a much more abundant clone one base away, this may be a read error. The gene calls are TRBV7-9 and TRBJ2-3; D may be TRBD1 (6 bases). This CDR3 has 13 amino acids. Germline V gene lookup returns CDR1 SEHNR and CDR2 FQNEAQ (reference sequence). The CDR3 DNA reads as TGTGTCAGCAGCCCCAGGGGTCCAGATACGCAGTATTTT. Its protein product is CVSSPRGPDTQYF.

The DNA of the CDR3 is TGCAGTGTCTGGACTAGCGGGAGTTACGAGCAGTACTTC. Translation: CSVWTSGSYEQYF. The genes are TRBV20-1 and TRBJ2-7; 13 nucleotides align to TRBD2. The V gene's germline CDR1 is DFQATT and CDR2 SNEGSKA (reference sequence). The CDR3 runs to 13 residues. The junction had 4 bases not matched to a gene; V was cut back by 7 bases and J by 4 bases.

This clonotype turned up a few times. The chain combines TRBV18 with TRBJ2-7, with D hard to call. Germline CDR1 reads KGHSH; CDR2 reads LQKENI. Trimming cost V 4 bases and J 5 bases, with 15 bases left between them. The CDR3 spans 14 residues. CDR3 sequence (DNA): TGTGCCAGCTCACTCGCTCTGACACTGGACGAGCAGTACTTC. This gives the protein CASSLALTLDEQYF.

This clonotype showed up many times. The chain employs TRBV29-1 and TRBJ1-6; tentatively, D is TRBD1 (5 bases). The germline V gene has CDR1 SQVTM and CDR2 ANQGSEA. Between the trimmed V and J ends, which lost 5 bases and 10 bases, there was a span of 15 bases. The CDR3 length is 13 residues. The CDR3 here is CSVQVRVESPLHF. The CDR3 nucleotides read TGCAGCGTTCAGGTCAGGGTCGAGTCACCCCTCCACTTT.

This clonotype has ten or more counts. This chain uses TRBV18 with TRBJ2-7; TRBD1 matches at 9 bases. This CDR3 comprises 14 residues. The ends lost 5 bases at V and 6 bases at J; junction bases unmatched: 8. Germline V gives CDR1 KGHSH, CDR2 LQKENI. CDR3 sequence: CASSSDGTGSEQYF. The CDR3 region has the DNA TGTGCCAGCTCATCAGATGGGACAGGGAGCGAGCAGTACTTC.

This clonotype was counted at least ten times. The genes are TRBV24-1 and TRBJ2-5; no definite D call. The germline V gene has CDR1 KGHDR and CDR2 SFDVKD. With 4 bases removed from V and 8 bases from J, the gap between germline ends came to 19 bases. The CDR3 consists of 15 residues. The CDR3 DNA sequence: TGTGCCACCAGTGACACCACAAAAGCCCAAGGTACCCAGTACTTC. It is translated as CATSDTTKAQGTQYF.

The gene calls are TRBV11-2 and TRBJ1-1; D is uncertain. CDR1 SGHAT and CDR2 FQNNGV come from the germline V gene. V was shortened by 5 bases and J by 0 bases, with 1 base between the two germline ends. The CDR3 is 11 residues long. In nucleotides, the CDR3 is TGTGCCAGCAGCATGAACACTGAAGCTTTCTTT. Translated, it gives CASSMNTEAFF.

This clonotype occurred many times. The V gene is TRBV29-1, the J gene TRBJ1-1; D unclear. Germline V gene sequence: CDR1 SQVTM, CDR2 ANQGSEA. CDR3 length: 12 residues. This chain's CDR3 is CSGSEMNTEAFF. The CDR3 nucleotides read TGCTCGGGGAGTGAGATGAACACTGAAGCTTTCTTT. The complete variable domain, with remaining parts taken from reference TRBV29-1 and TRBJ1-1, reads SAVISQKPSRDICQRGTSLTIQCQVDSQVTMMFWYRQQPGQSLTLIATANQGSEATYESGFVIDKFPISRPNLTFSTLTVSNMSPEDSSIYLCSGSEMNTEAFFGQGTRLTVV.

CDR3 residues: CASSLVGPQGEAFF. The CDR3 nucleotides are TGTGCCAGCAGTTTAGTCGGGCCCCAGGGGGAAGCTTTCTTT. V gene TRBV28 combines with J gene TRBJ1-1, with D maybe TRBD1 (6 bases). This CDR3 is 14 amino acids long. Trimming shortened V by 2 bases and J by 8 bases, and 15 bases separated the two germline ends. Germline CDR1 is MDHEN and CDR2 is SYDVKM.

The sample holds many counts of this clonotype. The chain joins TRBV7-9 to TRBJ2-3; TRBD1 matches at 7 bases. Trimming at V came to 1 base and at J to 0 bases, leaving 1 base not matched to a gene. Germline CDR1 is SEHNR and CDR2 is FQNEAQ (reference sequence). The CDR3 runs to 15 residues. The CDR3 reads CASSLGDRSTDTQYF. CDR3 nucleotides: TGTGCCAGCAGCTTAGGGGACAGAAGCACAGATACGCAGTATTTT.

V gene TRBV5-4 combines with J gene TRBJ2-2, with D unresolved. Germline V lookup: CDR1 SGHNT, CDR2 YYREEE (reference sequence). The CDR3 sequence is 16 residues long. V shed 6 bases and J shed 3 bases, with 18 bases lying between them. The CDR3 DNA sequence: TGTGCCAGCACCGATATGGTTCTGGGCGACACCGGGGAGCTGTTTTTT. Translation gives CASTDMVLGDTGELFF. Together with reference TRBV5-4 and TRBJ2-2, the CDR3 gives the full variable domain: ETGVTQSPTHLIKTRGQQVTLRCSSQSGHNTVSWYQQALGQGPQFIFQYYREEENGRGNFPPRFSGLQFPNYSSELNVNALELDDSALYLCASTDMVLGDTGELFFGEGSRLTVL.

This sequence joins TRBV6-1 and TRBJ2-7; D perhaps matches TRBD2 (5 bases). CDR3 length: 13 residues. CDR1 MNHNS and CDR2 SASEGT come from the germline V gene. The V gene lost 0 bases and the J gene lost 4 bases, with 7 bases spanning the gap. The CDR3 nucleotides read TGTGCCAGCAGTGAAGCGGGGAGTTACGAGCAGTACTTC. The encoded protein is CASSEAGSYEQYF.

The CDR3 DNA reads as TGCAGTGCTAGTAGGTTGGCTAGCGGATCGTCCTACAATGAGCAGTTCTTC. Translated, it gives CSASRLASGSSYNEQFF. J is TRBJ2-1 and V is TRBV20-1, with 7 bases aligning to TRBD2. Germline assignment: CDR1 DFQATT and CDR2 SNEGSKA (reference sequence). This CDR3 region has 17 residues. V was pared by 3 bases and J by 1 base, with 12 bases of the junction left unmatched.

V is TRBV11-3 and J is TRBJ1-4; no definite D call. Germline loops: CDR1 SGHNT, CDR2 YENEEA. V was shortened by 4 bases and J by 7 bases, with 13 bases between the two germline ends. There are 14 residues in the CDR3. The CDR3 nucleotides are TGTGCCAGCAGCTCCCAGGTGGAAGGTGAAAAACTGTTTTTT. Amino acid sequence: CASSSQVEGEKLFF.

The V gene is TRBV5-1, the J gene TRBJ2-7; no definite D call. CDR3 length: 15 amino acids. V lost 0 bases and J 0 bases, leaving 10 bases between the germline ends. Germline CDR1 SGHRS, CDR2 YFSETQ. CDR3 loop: CASSLDGMSSYEQYF. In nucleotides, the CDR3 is TGCGCCAGCAGCTTGGACGGCATGAGCTCCTACGAGCAGTACTTC.

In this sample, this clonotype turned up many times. This CDR3 is CASSEAGPPYEQYF. For the CDR3, the DNA is TGTGCCAGCAGTGAAGCGGGACCCCCTTACGAGCAGTACTTC. V usage is TRBV6-1 and J usage is TRBJ2-7; D is tentatively TRBD1 or TRBD2 (5 bases each). Germline lookup yields CDR1 MNHNS and CDR2 SASEGT. The V gene lost 0 bases and the J gene lost 4 bases, with 10 bases spanning the gap. The length of the CDR3 is 14 residues.

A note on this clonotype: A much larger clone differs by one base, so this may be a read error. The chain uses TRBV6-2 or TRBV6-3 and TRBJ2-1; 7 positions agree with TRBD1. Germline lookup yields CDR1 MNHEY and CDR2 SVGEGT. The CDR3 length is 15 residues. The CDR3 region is CVSRRGQVLYNEQFF. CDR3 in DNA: TGTGTCAGCAGAAGAGGACAGGTACTATACAATGAGCAGTTCTTC.

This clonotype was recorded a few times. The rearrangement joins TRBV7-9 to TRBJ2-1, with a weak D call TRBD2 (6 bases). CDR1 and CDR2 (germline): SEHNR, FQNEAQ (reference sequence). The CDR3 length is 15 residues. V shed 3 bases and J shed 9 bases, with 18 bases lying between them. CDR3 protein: CASSFQDAGFGEQFF. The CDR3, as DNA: TGTGCCAGCAGCTTCCAGGACGCGGGGTTTGGTGAGCAGTTCTTC.

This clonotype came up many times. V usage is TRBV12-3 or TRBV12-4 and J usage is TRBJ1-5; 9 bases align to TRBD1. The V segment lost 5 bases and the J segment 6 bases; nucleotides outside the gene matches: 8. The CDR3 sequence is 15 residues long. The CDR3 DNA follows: TGTGCCAGCAGTGGGAACAGGGGGCGCGGTCAGCCCCAGCATTTT. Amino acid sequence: CASSGNRGRGQPQHF.